The following is a T cell receptor beta chain sequence with its context. This sample is part of a study of blood T cell repertoires in COVID-19. The junction had 5 bases not matched to a gene; V was cut back by 3 bases and J by 3 bases. The CDR3 spans 14 residues. Germline V lookup: CDR1 ENHRY, CDR2 SYGVKD. The method was immunoSEQ multiplex PCR; TCRdb's version includes in-frame clones alone and lacks a portion of them. The repertoire holds some 56,000 clones, with about 91% as singletons. The V call is TRBV10-3, the J call TRBJ2-7; the match to TRBD2 covers 7 bases. The origin of this receptor is an older woman with COVID-19, enrolled during active disease. The sequenced sample was peripheral blood. CDR3 bases: TGTGCCATCAGTGAAGGCGGGAGACACTACGAGCAGTACTTC. Translated, it gives CAISEGGRHYEQYF.